Described below is a single T cell receptor (beta chain) sequence and its context. The germline CDR1 and CDR2 sequences are MNHEY and SMNVEV (reference sequence). The length of the CDR3 is 13 residues. After removal of 4 bases from V and 10 bases from J, the junction contained 6 bases not matched to a gene. The data were obtained in a study of blood T cell repertoires in COVID-19. Authors' processing steps: Using reference gene primer amplification, nucleated cell counts were estimated. Generated by immunoSEQ multiplex PCR, the TCRdb table keeps only in-frame clones and is missing some. V and J calls and clone size are as listed in that table; D and trimming were resolved from the DNA. The table lists roughly 200,000 clones, roughly 88% of them singletons. Symptom resolution, clearance, or two negative PCRs marked the recovered donors of Cohort 3.

The gene calls are TRBV27 and TRBJ1-2; 10 nucleotides line up with TRBD1. Sequencing was performed on PBMCs or T cells enriched from blood (not recorded which). The sequence derives from a woman in her twenties or thirties who had recovered from COVID-19. DNA of the CDR3: TGTGCCAGCAGTTCGGACAGGGGGGTGGTCTACACCTTC. The encoded protein is CASSSDRGVVYTF.